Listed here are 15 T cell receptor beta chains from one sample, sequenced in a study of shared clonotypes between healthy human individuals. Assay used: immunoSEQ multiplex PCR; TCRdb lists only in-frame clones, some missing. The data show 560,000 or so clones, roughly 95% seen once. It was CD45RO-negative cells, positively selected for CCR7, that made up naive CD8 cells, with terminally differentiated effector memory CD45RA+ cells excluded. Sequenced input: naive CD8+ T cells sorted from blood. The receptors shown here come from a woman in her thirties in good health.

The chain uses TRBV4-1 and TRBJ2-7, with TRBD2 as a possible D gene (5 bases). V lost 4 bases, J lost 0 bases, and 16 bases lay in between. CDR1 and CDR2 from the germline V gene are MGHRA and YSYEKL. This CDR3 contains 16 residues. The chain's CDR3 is CASSPLRGGGSYEQYF. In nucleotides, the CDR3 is TGCGCCAGCAGCCCCCTTAGAGGCGGAGGCTCCTACGAGCAGTACTTC.

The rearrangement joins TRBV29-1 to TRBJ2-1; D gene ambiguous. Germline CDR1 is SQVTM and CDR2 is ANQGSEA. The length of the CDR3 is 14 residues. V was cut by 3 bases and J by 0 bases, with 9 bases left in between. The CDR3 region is CSVDYGSSYNEQFF. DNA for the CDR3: TGCAGCGTTGATTACGGTTCCTCCTACAATGAGCAGTTCTTC.

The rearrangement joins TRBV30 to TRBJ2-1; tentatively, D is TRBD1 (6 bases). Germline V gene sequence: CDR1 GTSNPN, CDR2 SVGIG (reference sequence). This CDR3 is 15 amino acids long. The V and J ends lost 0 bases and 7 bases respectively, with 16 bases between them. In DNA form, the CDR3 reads TGTGCCTGGAGTGTGTCAGTCCGCCAGGGGAATGAGCAGTTCTTC. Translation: CAWSVSVRQGNEQFF.

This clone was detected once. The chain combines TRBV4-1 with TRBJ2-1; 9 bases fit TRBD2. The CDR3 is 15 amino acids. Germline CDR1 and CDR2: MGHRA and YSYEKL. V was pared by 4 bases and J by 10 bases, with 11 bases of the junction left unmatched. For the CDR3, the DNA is TGCGCCAGCAGCCCGTCGGGGACTAGCCCACGCGAGCAGTTCTTC. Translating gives CASSPSGTSPREQFF.

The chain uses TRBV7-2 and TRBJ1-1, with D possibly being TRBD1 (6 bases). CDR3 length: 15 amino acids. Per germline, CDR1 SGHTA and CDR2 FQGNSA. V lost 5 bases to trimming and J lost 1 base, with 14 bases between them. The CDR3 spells CASSPQQGWNTEAFF. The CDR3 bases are TGTGCCAGCAGCCCCCAACAGGGTTGGAACACTGAAGCTTTCTTT. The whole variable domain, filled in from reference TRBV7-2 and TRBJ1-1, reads GAGVSQSPSNKVTEKGKDVELRCDPISGHTALYWYRQSLGQGLEFLIYFQGNSAPDKSGLPSDRFSAERTGGSVSTLTIQRTQQEDSAVYLCASSPQQGWNTEAFFGQGTRLTVV.

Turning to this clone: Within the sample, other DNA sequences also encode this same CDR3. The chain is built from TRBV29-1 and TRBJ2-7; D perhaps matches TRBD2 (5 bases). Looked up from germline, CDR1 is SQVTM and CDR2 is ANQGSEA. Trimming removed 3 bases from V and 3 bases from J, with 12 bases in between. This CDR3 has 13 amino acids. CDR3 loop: CSVEAGDSYEQYF. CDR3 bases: TGCAGCGTTGAGGCGGGTGATAGCTACGAGCAGTACTTC.

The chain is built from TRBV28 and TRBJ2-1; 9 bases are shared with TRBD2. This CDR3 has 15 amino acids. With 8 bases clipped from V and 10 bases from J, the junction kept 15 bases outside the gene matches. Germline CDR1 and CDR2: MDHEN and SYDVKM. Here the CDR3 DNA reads TGTGCCAGCGGGTGGGTAGCGGGAGTGAACGAAGAGCAGTTCTTC. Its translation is CASGWVAGVNEEQFF.

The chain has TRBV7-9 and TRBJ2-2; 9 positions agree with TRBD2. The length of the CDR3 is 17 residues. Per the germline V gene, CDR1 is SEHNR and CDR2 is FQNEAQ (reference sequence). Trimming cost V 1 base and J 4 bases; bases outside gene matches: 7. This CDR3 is CASSLVVAGEGTGELFF. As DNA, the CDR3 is TGTGCCAGCAGCTTAGTAGTAGCGGGAGAGGGCACCGGGGAGCTGTTTTTT.

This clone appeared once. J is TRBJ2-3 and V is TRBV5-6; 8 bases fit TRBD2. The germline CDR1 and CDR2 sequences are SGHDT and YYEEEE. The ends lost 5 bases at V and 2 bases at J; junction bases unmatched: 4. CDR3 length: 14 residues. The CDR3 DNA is TGTGCCAGCAGGGGGACTAGTCACACAGATACGCAGTATTTT. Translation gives CASRGTSHTDTQYF.

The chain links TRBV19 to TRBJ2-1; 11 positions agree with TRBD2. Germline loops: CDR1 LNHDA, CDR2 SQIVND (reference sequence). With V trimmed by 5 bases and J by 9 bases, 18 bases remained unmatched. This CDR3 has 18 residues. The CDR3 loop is CASSLSPQLAGVLGEQFF. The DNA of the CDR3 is TGTGCCAGTAGTCTAAGCCCGCAACTAGCGGGAGTGCTTGGTGAGCAGTTCTTC.

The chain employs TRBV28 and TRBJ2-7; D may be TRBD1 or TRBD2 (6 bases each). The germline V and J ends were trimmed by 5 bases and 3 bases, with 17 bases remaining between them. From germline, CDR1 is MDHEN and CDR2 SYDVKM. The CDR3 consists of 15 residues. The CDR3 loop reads CASSPRGSGLYEQYF. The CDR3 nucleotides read TGTGCCAGCAGTCCCAGGGGTAGCGGCCTCTACGAGCAGTACTTC. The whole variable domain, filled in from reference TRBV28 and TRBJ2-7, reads DVKVTQSSRYLVKRTGEKVFLECVQDMDHENMFWYRQDPGLGLRLIYFSYDVKMKEKGDIPEGYSVSREKKERFSLILESASTNQTSMYLCASSPRGSGLYEQYFGPGTRLTVT.

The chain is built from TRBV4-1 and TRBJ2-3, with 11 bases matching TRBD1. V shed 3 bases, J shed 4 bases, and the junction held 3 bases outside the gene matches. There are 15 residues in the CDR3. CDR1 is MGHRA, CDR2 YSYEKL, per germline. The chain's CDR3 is CASSHGTGGSDTQYF. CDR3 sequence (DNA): TGCGCCAGCAGCCACGGGACAGGGGGATCAGATACGCAGTATTTT.

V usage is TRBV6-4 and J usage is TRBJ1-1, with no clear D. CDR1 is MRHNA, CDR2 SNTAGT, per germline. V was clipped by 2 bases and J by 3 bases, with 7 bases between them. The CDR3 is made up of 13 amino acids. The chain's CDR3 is CASSDGSHTEAFF. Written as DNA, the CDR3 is TGTGCCAGCAGTGACGGCAGCCACACTGAAGCTTTCTTT.

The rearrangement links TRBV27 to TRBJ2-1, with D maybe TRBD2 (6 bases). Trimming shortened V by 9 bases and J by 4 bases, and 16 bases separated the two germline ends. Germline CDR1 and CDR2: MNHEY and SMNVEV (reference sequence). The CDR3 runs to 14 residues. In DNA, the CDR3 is TGTGCCAGTAGTGCGGGGAGAGGTTACAATGAGCAGTTCTTC. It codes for CASSAGRGYNEQFF.

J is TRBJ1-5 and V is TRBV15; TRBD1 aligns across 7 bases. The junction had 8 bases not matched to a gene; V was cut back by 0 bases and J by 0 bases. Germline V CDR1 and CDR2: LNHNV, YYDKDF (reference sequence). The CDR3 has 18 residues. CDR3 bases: TGTGCCACCAGCAGAGATGGAGGGGGCGCCGATAGCAATCAGCCCCAGCATTTT. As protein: CATSRDGGGADSNQPQHF.